A single sample gave rise to the 28 T cell receptor beta chains below, sequenced in a study of cytomegalovirus exposure and HLA in healthy donors. Both 60 Vbeta primers and 13 Jbeta primers went into the PCR. The table came from immunoSEQ multiplex PCR; TCRdb's copy has only in-frame clones and leaves some out. The data hold about 120,000 clones, with over 65% observed a single time. What was sequenced was PBMCs. Receptor source: a woman in her twenties or thirties in good health and CMV-seropositive.

This clone was found once. The chain recombines TRBV29-1 with TRBJ1-1; no clear D gene. V lost 4 bases and J lost 5, with 14 bases in between. This CDR3 has 13 residues. CDR1 is SQVTM and CDR2 is ANQGSEA in the germline V gene. The CDR3 DNA sequence: TGCAGCGTTGGGGCCCCAGCAGGAACTGAAGCTTTCTTT. It translates to CSVGAPAGTEAFF.

The CDR3 sequence: CASSLTSGGTMDEQFF. The CDR3 coding sequence is TGTGCCAGCAGCTTGACTAGCGGGGGAACTATGGATGAGCAGTTCTTC. The rearrangement links TRBV7-3 to TRBJ2-1, with 12 nucleotides matching TRBD2. CDR1 is SGHTA, CDR2 FQGTGA, per germline. The CDR3 runs to 16 residues. V lost 3 bases, J lost 8 bases, and 8 bases stayed unmatched.

In its sample, this clone was seen a few times. This chain connects TRBV7-3 to TRBJ2-7, with a tentative D call TRBD1 (6 bases). The CDR3 length is 16 residues. Trimming left V 5 bases short and J 2 bases short, with 19 bases between. CDR1 and CDR2 from the germline V gene are SGHTA and FQGTGA. This CDR3 is CASSLRPGTSTYEQYF. CDR3 coding DNA: TGTGCCAGCAGCCTCCGTCCCGGGACATCCACCTACGAGCAGTACTTC. The entire variable domain, with the rest obtained from reference TRBV7-3 and TRBJ2-7, is as follows: GAGVSQTPSNKVTEKGKYVELRCDPISGHTALYWYRQSLGQGPEFLIYFQGTGAADDSGLPNDRFFAVRPEGSVSTLKIQRTERGDSAVYLCASSLRPGTSTYEQYFGPGTRLTVT.

The J gene is TRBJ2-7, the V gene TRBV15; TRBD1 matches at 9 bases. The CDR3 length is 15 residues. Germline loops: CDR1 LNHNV, CDR2 YYDKDF (reference sequence). The ends lost 0 bases at V and 4 bases at J; junction bases unmatched: 4. The CDR3 region is CATSRDHRGRYEQYF. As DNA, the CDR3 is TGTGCCACCAGCAGAGATCACAGGGGGCGGTACGAGCAGTACTTC.

The chain is built from TRBV21-1 and TRBJ1-2; TRBD1, the D gene given by the table, was not confirmed from the DNA. TRBV21-1 is a pseudogene segment. This CDR3 is built from 14 residues. The CDR3 spells CASSKGTGDYGYTF. The DNA of the CDR3 is TGTGCCAGCAGCAAAGGAACAGGGGACTATGGCTACACCTTC.

This clone has more than one count but fewer than ten. The chain employs TRBV7-2 and TRBJ1-2; 10 nucleotides line up with TRBD1. V was pared by 4 bases and J by 6 bases, with 5 bases of the junction left unmatched. The CDR3 covers 14 residues. Germline V CDR1 and CDR2: SGHTA, FQGNSA. The CDR3 sequence: CASSSDRGDNGYTF. The CDR3 DNA reads TGTGCCAGCAGCTCGGACAGGGGGGACAATGGCTACACCTTC.

In this sample, this clone turned up a few times. The rearrangement links TRBV7-3 to TRBJ2-2; D call uncertain. This CDR3 has 16 amino acids. V shed 1 base and J shed 1 base, with 10 bases lying between them. Germline V gene data show CDR1 as SGHTA and CDR2 as FQGTGA. This CDR3 reads CASSLMRRKNTGELFF. The CDR3 DNA is TGTGCCAGCAGCTTAATGCGCAGGAAGAACACCGGGGAGCTGTTTTTT.

V and J are TRBV19 and TRBJ1-2, with D possibly being TRBD1 (6 bases). This CDR3 spans 14 amino acids. V was cut by 1 base and J by 4 bases, with 10 bases left in between. Germline assignment: CDR1 LNHDA and CDR2 SQIVND (reference sequence). CDR3 in amino acids: CASSIVGQIYGYTF. As DNA, the CDR3 is TGTGCCAGTAGTATAGTCGGACAGATCTATGGCTACACCTTC.

This chain uses TRBV4-3 with TRBJ1-2, with D possibly TRBD1 on 6 matching bases. CDR3 length equals 16 residues. The germline CDR1 and CDR2 sequences are LGHNA and YSLEER. V lost 1 base and J 7 bases, leaving 19 bases between the germline ends. The CDR3 DNA reads TGCGCCAGCAGCCAAGCCGGGACACTAAGACCGTGTGGCTACACCTTC. Protein sequence: CASSQAGTLRPCGYTF.

Regarding this clone: Other DNA sequences of this sample code for an identical CDR3. The rearrangement uses TRBV7-3 and TRBJ1-1, with D unresolved. The V and J ends lost 2 bases and 1 base respectively, with 5 bases between them. The CDR3 spans 13 residues. CDR1 and CDR2 (germline): SGHTA, FQGTGA. This CDR3 reads CASSLGRNTEAFF. The CDR3 DNA reads TGTGCCAGCAGCTTAGGCAGGAACACTGAAGCTTTCTTT.

This sequence joins TRBV6-6 and TRBJ2-3, with a weak D call TRBD2 (6 bases). The CDR3 is made up of 14 amino acids. The germline V gene encodes CDR1 MNHNY and CDR2 SVGAGI (reference sequence). The V and J ends lost 7 bases and 2 bases respectively, with 13 bases between them. The CDR3: CASMGGAYTDTQYF. DNA of the CDR3: TGTGCCAGCATGGGCGGGGCATACACAGATACGCAGTATTTT.

The chain couples TRBV7-2 to TRBJ2-2; 8 bases match TRBD1. V dropped 1 base and J dropped 4; count of bases not matched to a gene: 8. In germline, CDR1 is SGHTA, CDR2 FQGNSA. This CDR3 has 17 amino acids. The CDR3 here is CASSLGRTGLATGELFF. The DNA of the CDR3 is TGTGCCAGCAGCTTAGGAAGGACAGGGTTGGCCACCGGGGAGCTGTTTTTT.

The chain is built from TRBV29-1 and TRBJ1-5, with 8 bases aligning to TRBD1. Looked up from germline, CDR1 is SQVTM and CDR2 is ANQGSEA. V lost 7 bases and J lost 3; bases outside the gene matches: 5. The CDR3 has 13 amino acids. The CDR3 DNA follows: TGCAGCGCTGGGACAGGCAACAATCAGCCCCAGCATTTT. Translating it yields CSAGTGNNQPQHF.

CDR3 sequence (DNA): TGTGCCAGCAGTGATGTTAGGACAGGGAGGTATGGCTACACCTTC. This encodes CASSDVRTGRYGYTF. This sequence joins TRBV6-1 and TRBJ1-2; 8 bases agree with TRBD1. J was trimmed by 5 bases and V by 3 bases; bases with no gene match: 8. The germline gives CDR1 MNHNS, CDR2 SASEGT. The CDR3 sequence is 15 residues long.

The chain uses TRBV10-3 and TRBJ1-5, with D possibly being TRBD1 (5 bases). The CDR3 runs 16 residues. CDR1 and CDR2 (germline): ENHRY, SYGVKD. V lost 3 bases, J lost 2 bases, and 14 bases lay in between. This chain's CDR3 is CAISDSGVGGNQPQHF. The CDR3 DNA follows: TGTGCCATCAGTGATAGCGGGGTAGGGGGCAATCAGCCCCAGCATTTT.

The rearrangement links TRBV5-6 to TRBJ2-1; D gene uncertain. This CDR3 spans 15 amino acids. V lost 0 bases and J 6 bases, leaving 13 bases between the germline ends. In germline, CDR1 is SGHDT, CDR2 YYEEEE. The CDR3 DNA reads as TGTGCCAGCAGCTTGGATATAGCCCGCGGCAATGAGCAGTTCTTC. Its translation: CASSLDIARGNEQFF.

This chain links TRBV4-3 with TRBJ2-1; TRBD1 might be the D (6 bases). Germline-derived CDR1 and CDR2 are LGHNA and YSLEER. V lost 6 bases and J lost 0, with 12 bases in between. This CDR3 spans 15 amino acids. CDR3 sequence: CASSPQGSSYNEQFF. The CDR3 DNA is TGCGCCAGCAGTCCCCAGGGGAGCTCCTACAATGAGCAGTTCTTC.

This clone was detected a few times. In DNA form, the CDR3 reads TGTGCCAGCAGCCCCTTACTAGCGGGAGCCGGGGAGCTGTTTTTT. It translates to CASSPLLAGAGELFF. This rearrangement joins TRBV7-3 to TRBJ2-2; TRBD2 aligns across 11 bases. The J segment lost 6 bases and the V segment lost 5 bases, leaving 5 bases of the junction unmatched. The germline CDR1 and CDR2 sequences are SGHTA and FQGTGA. The CDR3 runs 15 residues. Filled out from reference TRBV7-3 and TRBJ2-2, the complete variable domain reads GAGVSQTPSNKVTEKGKYVELRCDPISGHTALYWYRQSLGQGPEFLIYFQGTGAADDSGLPNDRFFAVRPEGSVSTLKIQRTERGDSAVYLCASSPLLAGAGELFFGEGSRLTVL.

The rearrangement links TRBV18 to TRBJ1-2; a weak D match, TRBD1 (5 bases). Trimming took 6 bases from V and 7 from J, leaving 24 bases between them. The CDR3 covers 16 residues. Germline CDR1 is KGHSH and CDR2 is LQKENI. The CDR3 sequence is CASSKGTEPIGSGYTF. As DNA, the CDR3 is TGTGCCAGCTCTAAGGGGACTGAACCCATCGGTAGTGGCTACACCTTC.

The chain has TRBV27 and TRBJ1-2; D is uncertain. From germline, CDR1 is MNHEY and CDR2 SMNVEV (reference sequence). The CDR3 consists of 15 residues. V was shortened by 3 bases and J by 4 bases, with 15 bases between the two germline ends. The CDR3 nucleotides read TGTGCCAGCAGTTTGATCCGGGAAAGTATCTATGGCTACACCTTC. Translating gives CASSLIRESIYGYTF.

The V gene is TRBV19, the J gene TRBJ1-2; TRBD1 matches at 9 bases. The germline gives CDR1 LNHDA, CDR2 SQIVND (reference sequence). V was pared by 1 base and J by 4 bases, with 4 bases of the junction left unmatched. The CDR3 is made up of 15 amino acids. The CDR3 spells CASSIVQGASYGYTF. The CDR3 region has the DNA TGTGCCAGTAGTATAGTACAGGGGGCGTCCTATGGCTACACCTTC.

The V and J genes are TRBV19 and TRBJ2-1, with 7 positions matching TRBD2. There are 17 residues in the CDR3. The germline gives CDR1 LNHDA, CDR2 SQIVND (reference sequence). V lost 5 bases to trimming and J lost 0 bases; unmatched junction nucleotides: 10. The CDR3 region is CASSWGGPISSYNEQFF. The CDR3 nucleotides read TGTGCCAGTAGTTGGGGGGGTCCCATCAGCTCCTACAATGAGCAGTTCTTC.

The V and J genes are TRBV18 and TRBJ2-7; D remains ambiguous. The CDR3 extends over 13 amino acids. The germline V and J ends were trimmed by 0 bases and 3 bases, with 6 bases remaining between them. Germline V lookup: CDR1 KGHSH, CDR2 LQKENI. CDR3 bases: TGTGCCAGCTCACCACCGTCTTTCTACGAGCAGTACTTC. Amino acids: CASSPPSFYEQYF.

Notes on this clone: The junction departs from germline at one end; a sequencing error may be responsible. The J gene is TRBJ1-2, the V gene TRBV28; 7 bases map to TRBD1. Germline CDR1 is MDHEN and CDR2 is SYDVKM. This CDR3 has 13 amino acids. The CDR3 loop reads CASSRNRGYGYTF. As DNA, the CDR3 is TGTGCCAGCAGCCGCAACAGGGGCTATGGCTACACTTTC.

This clone was observed a few times. V is TRBV19 and J is TRBJ2-5; D possibly corresponds to TRBD2 (5 bases). In germline, CDR1 is LNHDA, CDR2 SQIVND (reference sequence). CDR3 size: 13 residues. V lost 2 bases and J 5 bases, leaving 9 bases between the germline ends. The CDR3, as DNA: TGTGCCAGTAGTATAACGGGGAGCGAGACCCAGTACTTC. Translating it yields CASSITGSETQYF.

This rearrangement joins TRBV6-1 to TRBJ2-1; 7 bases are a match to TRBD2. Trimming took 4 bases from V and 8 from J; bases not matched to a gene: 5. Per germline, CDR1 MNHNS and CDR2 SASEGT. The CDR3 consists of 13 residues. This CDR3 is CASSVGLIYEQFF. The CDR3 DNA follows: TGTGCCAGCAGTGTGGGACTAATCTATGAGCAGTTCTTC.

This clone was found once. V gene TRBV7-3 combines with J gene TRBJ2-5; 8 bases match TRBD1. CDR1 and CDR2 (germline): SGHTA, FQGTGA. This CDR3 has 14 amino acids. V lost 5 bases to trimming and J lost 2 bases; unmatched junction nucleotides: 4. In DNA form, the CDR3 reads TGTGCCAGCAGCCGCACAGGGGGACAAGAGACCCAGTACTTC. It is translated as CASSRTGGQETQYF.

V usage is TRBV6-5 and J usage is TRBJ2-5; 7 bases fit TRBD2. With 4 bases clipped from V and 3 bases from J, the junction kept 8 bases outside the gene matches. Germline V CDR1 and CDR2: MNHEY, SVGAGI. This CDR3 contains 15 residues. The CDR3 sequence is CASSSRLGGKETQYF. The CDR3 nucleotides read TGTGCCAGCAGTTCGAGGTTGGGAGGGAAAGAGACCCAGTACTTC.